Below, one T cell receptor (beta chain) is given with its context. Participants spanned ages about 18 to 95 years and resided in about 24 US areas. Membership in each cohort depended on participant-reported clinical history. V lost 4 bases to trimming and J lost 1 base, with 5 bases between them. This CDR3 has 13 residues. Germline V gene data show CDR1 as MGHDK and CDR2 as SYGVNS. The authors' processing: How many nucleated cells were present was estimated from reference gene primer amplification. The method was immunoSEQ multiplex PCR; TCRdb's version includes in-frame clones alone and lacks a portion of them. The D gene and trimming were derived from the DNA, and the V and J assignments and clone size from that table. Of roughly 270,000 clones detected, approximately 81% appear once; the ten largest clones hold around 2.3%. The data originate from a study of blood T cell repertoires in COVID-19. Looking at the study overall: Spain, Italy and the United States supplied samples that represented acute and convalescent COVID-19.

This TCR was sampled from a woman aged 45-65 years who had recovered from COVID-19. V and J are TRBV25-1 and TRBJ2-1; D gene ambiguous. The source material was PBMCs or T cells enriched from blood (not recorded which). The CDR3 DNA follows: TGTGCCAGCAGTGCCGGTTCCTACAATGAGCAGTTCTTC. This codes for CASSAGSYNEQFF.